This T cell receptor (beta chain) was profiled in a study of CDR3 diversity in severe acne. In TCRdb, the PCR reads were re-called with MiXCR into one record per CDR3 protein. The table shows about 100,000 distinct CDR3 sequences, with about half occurring only once. This clonotype is a singleton in its sample. Being one base from a much bigger clone, this may be a read error. The CDR3 has 15 amino acids. Germline V gene data show CDR1 as SGHRS and CDR2 as YFSETQ. The material sequenced was blood. The genes are TRBV5-1 and TRBJ2-2; 11 nucleotides agree with TRBD2. The clonotype originates from a male donor with acne. Written as DNA, the CDR3 is TGCGCCAGCAGTTTTAGCGGGGGGGCCACCGGGGAGCTGTCTTTT. Its translation is CASSFSGGATGELSF.